These T cell receptor beta chains were read from a single sample in a study of blood T cell repertoires in COVID-19. Profiling relied on immunoSEQ multiplex PCR, and the TCRdb table lists in-frame clones only, not all of them. The sample has about 120,000 clones; approximately 81% are singletons. The sequencing sample was made of peripheral blood. The receptor source for this set is an elderly woman with acute or convalescent COVID-19. The CDR3 runs from the conserved cysteine through the conserved F or W. D genes are given only for firm matches. Clone size is shown for a subset of rows, as once, few, many or a class of expanded clone.

j_call	d_call	v_call	clone_size	cdr3_aa	cdr3_nt
TRBJ2-2	NA	TRBV6-2/TRBV6-3	NA	CASSYVGMFVGEVGELFF	TGTGCCAGCAGTTACGTTGGTATGTTCGTCGGGGAGGTCGGGGAGCTGTTTTTT
TRBJ2-2	TRBD2	TRBV3-1/TRBV3-2	NA	CASSQDYRLAVTGELFF	TGTGCCAGCAGCCAAGATTACCGTCTAGCGGTCACCGGGGAGCTGTTTTTT
TRBJ1-1	NA	TRBV15	NA	CATSRDQPEHEAFF	TGTGCCACCAGCAGAGATCAACCCGAGCATGAAGCTTTCTTT
TRBJ1-6	NA	TRBV28	few	CASSPSTGYNSPLHF	TGTGCCAGCAGCCCCTCTACAGGGTACAATTCACCCCTCCACTTT
TRBJ2-1	TRBD1	TRBV6-4	NA	CASSDTGEPYNEQFF	TGTGCCAGCAGTGACACAGGGGAACCCTACAATGAGCAGTTCTTC
TRBJ2-4	NA	TRBV7-8	NA	CASSVTGTAIQYF	TGTGCCAGCAGCGTCACCGGGACTGCCATTCAGTACTTC
TRBJ1-5	TRBD1	TRBV7-2	once	CASSLSPDRGQPQHF	TGTGCCAGCAGCTTAAGTCCGGACAGGGGACAGCCCCAGCATTTT
TRBJ1-2	TRBD1	TRBV5-5	NA	CASRTRDRGFGYTF	TGTGCCAGCAGAACTCGGGACAGGGGTTTTGGCTACACCTTC
TRBJ1-5	TRBD1	TRBV2	NA	CASSQTGGASQPQHF	TGTGCCAGCAGTCAGACAGGGGGCGCGTCTCAGCCCCAGCATTTT
TRBJ2-5	TRBD2	TRBV7-6	NA	CASSSLAKETQYF	TGTGCCAGCAGCTCACTAGCGAAGGAGACCCAGTACTTC
TRBJ1-2	TRBD1	TRBV30	NA	CAWSYQGDSYGYTF	TGTGCCTGGAGCTATCAGGGGGATAGCTATGGCTACACCTTC
TRBJ1-6	NA	TRBV7-9	once	CASSPQGVGSPLHF	TGTGCCAGCAGCCCACAGGGCGTAGGGTCACCCCTCCACTTT
TRBJ1-6	NA	TRBV7-3	NA	CASSSGQSYNSPLHF	TGTGCCAGCAGTTCTGGACAGTCCTATAATTCACCCCTCCACTTT
TRBJ2-3	NA	TRBV18	NA	CASSAGTDTQYF	TGTGCCAGCTCAGCCGGGACAGATACGCAGTATTTT
TRBJ1-1	NA	TRBV6-2/TRBV6-3	NA	CASSYPPVNTEAFF	TGTGCCAGCAGTTACCCCCCGGTGAACACTGAAGCTTTCTTT
TRBJ1-5	TRBD1	TRBV18	NA	CASSKAGTGGNQPQHF	TGTGCCAGCTCCAAAGCCGGGACAGGGGGTAATCAGCCCCAGCATTTT
TRBJ1-1	TRBD1	TRBV10-3	NA	CAISEYRTGENTEAFF	TGTGCCATCAGTGAGTATAGGACAGGGGAAAACACTGAAGCTTTCTTT
TRBJ1-5	TRBD1	TRBV29-1	NA	CSALEGTGVNQPQHF	TGCAGCGCCTTAGAGGGGACAGGGGTAAATCAGCCCCAGCATTTT
TRBJ2-7	NA	TRBV24-1	NA	CATSDGQTPRGYEQYF	TGTGCCACCAGTGACGGACAGACCCCTCGGGGCTACGAGCAGTACTTC
TRBJ1-1	NA	TRBV5-4	NA	CASSSGGVRITEAFF	TGTGCCAGCAGCTCGGGGGGGGTTCGTATCACTGAAGCTTTCTTT
TRBJ1-6	TRBD1	TRBV7-2	once	CASSPGTGGNNSPLHF	TGTGCCAGCAGCCCGGGGACAGGGGGTAATAATTCACCCCTCCACTTT
TRBJ2-1	TRBD2	TRBV7-7	NA	CASSSLPRTSGSSDEQFF	TGTGCTAGCAGCTCCTTGCCCCGGACTAGCGGGAGTTCGGATGAGCAGTTCTTC
TRBJ2-2	NA	TRBV11-3	NA	CASSLEQGNTGELFF	TGTGCCAGCAGCTTAGAACAGGGAAACACCGGGGAGCTGTTTTTT
TRBJ2-5	NA	TRBV21-1	NA	CASSTRRQEMETQYF	TGTGCCAGCAGCACTCGAAGACAGGAAATGGAGACCCAGTACTTC
TRBJ2-1	NA	TRBV6-2/TRBV6-3	NA	CASSLAYEQFF	TGTGCCAGCAGTCTAGCTTATGAGCAGTTCTTC
TRBJ2-7	TRBD1	TRBV6-1	NA	CASSDNQGARYEQYF	TGTGCCAGCAGTGACAACCAGGGGGCGCGTTACGAGCAGTACTTC
TRBJ1-3	TRBD1	TRBV28	NA	CASSLPGQGSNTIYF	TGTGCCAGCAGTTTGCCGGGACAGGGGTCGAACACCATATATTTT
TRBJ2-2	NA	TRBV5-4	NA	CASSKGAGELFF	TGTGCCAGCAGCAAGGGAGCCGGGGAGCTGTTTTTT
TRBJ1-4	NA	TRBV6-5	NA	CASSLEPRGEKLFF	TGTGCCAGCAGTTTGGAGCCCCGGGGAGAAAAACTGTTTTTT
TRBJ1-4	NA	TRBV19	once	CASRLRGTNEKLFF	TGTGCCAGTAGGCTCCGCGGGACTAATGAAAAACTGTTTTTT
TRBJ2-7	TRBD2	TRBV7-2	NA	CASSSPGTSGYEQYF	TGTGCCAGCAGCTCCCCCGGGACTAGCGGGTACGAGCAGTACTTC
TRBJ1-1	TRBD1	TRBV5-8	NA	CASSLAWGQGLTEAFF	TGTGCCAGCAGCTTGGCCTGGGGACAGGGTCTGACTGAAGCTTTCTTT
TRBJ2-1	NA	TRBV3-1/TRBV3-2	NA	CASSQAGLNYNEQFF	TGTGCCAGCAGCCAAGCTGGACTAAATTACAATGAGCAGTTCTTC
TRBJ2-3	TRBD2	TRBV6-5	NA	CASTPGLATTGTQYF	TGTGCCAGCACACCCGGACTAGCGACGACCGGTACGCAGTATTTT
TRBJ1-2	NA	TRBV6-5	NA	CASSYGGRGSYGYTF	TGTGCCAGCAGTTACGGAGGAAGGGGGAGCTATGGCTACACCTTC
TRBJ2-5	TRBD1	TRBV18	NA	CASSPPGQQETQYF	TGTGCCAGCTCACCACCGGGACAGCAAGAGACCCAGTACTTC
TRBJ2-2	TRBD2	TRBV20-1	NA	CSASVGGAFTGELFF	TGCAGTGCTAGTGTCGGGGGGGCGTTCACCGGGGAGCTGTTTTTT
TRBJ2-7	NA	TRBV3-1/TRBV3-2	once	CASSHLTRLSYEQYF	TGTGCCAGCAGCCACCTGACTAGGTTATCCTACGAGCAGTACTTC
TRBJ1-5	TRBD1	TRBV19	few	CASSRGPTGGAIQPQHF	TGTGCCAGTAGTAGGGGCCCCACAGGGGGCGCCATTCAGCCCCAGCATTTT
TRBJ2-5	NA	TRBV3-1/TRBV3-2	once	CASSQDPFLGAAETQYF	TGTGCCAGCAGCCAAGACCCCTTCCTTGGGGCGGCGGAGACCCAGTACTTC
TRBJ2-1	TRBD2	TRBV15	few	CATSREASGGNEQFF	TGTGCCACCAGCAGAGAGGCTAGCGGGGGGAATGAGCAGTTCTTC
TRBJ1-2	NA	TRBV4-2	NA	CASSQDGLYGYTF	TGTGCCAGCAGCCAAGATGGGCTCTATGGCTACACCTTC
TRBJ2-7	TRBD2	TRBV5-1	few	CASSAGLAGGEQYF	TGCGCCAGCAGCGCGGGACTAGCGGGAGGCGAGCAGTACTTC
TRBJ2-3	NA	TRBV4-2	NA	CASSPRRGPDTQYF	TGTGCCAGCAGCCCTCGCCGCGGTCCAGATACGCAGTATTTT
TRBJ1-1	TRBD1	TRBV7-9	NA	CASSLGQGGNTEAFF	TGTGCCAGCAGCCTAGGACAGGGCGGGAACACTGAAGCTTTCTTT
TRBJ1-4	NA	TRBV28	once	CASNSRGTNEKLFF	TGTGCCAGTAACTCGAGAGGGACTAATGAAAAACTGTTTTTT
TRBJ2-2	NA	TRBV21-1	NA	CASSAGRTPNTGELFF	TGTGCCAGCAGCGCCGGAAGGACTCCCAACACCGGGGAGCTGTTTTTT
TRBJ1-2	NA	TRBV6-5	once	CASGKANYGYTF	TGTGCCTCGGGGAAAGCTAACTATGGCTACACCTTC
TRBJ1-2	NA	TRBV3-1/TRBV3-2	NA	CASSFQGGYTF	TGTGCCAGCAGCTTCCAGGGGGGCTACACCTTC
TRBJ2-5	TRBD2	TRBV3-1/TRBV3-2	once	CASSPGRGYQETQYF	TGTGCCAGCAGCCCCGGGCGGGGGTACCAAGAGACCCAGTACTTC
TRBJ2-2	NA	TRBV19	NA	CASSIGGTGELFF	TGTGCCAGTAGTATCGGCGGAACCGGGGAGCTGTTTTTT
TRBJ1-5	NA	TRBV7-2	once	CASSLAWGGDQPQHF	TGTGCCAGCAGCTTAGCGTGGGGGGGGGATCAGCCCCAGCATTTT
TRBJ1-3	NA	TRBV4-2	NA	CASSQTTASGNTIYF	TGTGCCAGCAGCCAAACGACAGCCTCTGGAAACACCATATATTTT
TRBJ1-6	NA	TRBV4-1	few	CASSQSDGDYNSPLHF	TGCGCCAGCAGCCAATCGGACGGGGACTATAATTCACCCCTCCACTTT
TRBJ2-5	NA	TRBV6-1	NA	CASSDRAVETQYF	TGTGCCAGCAGTGACAGGGCCGTGGAGACCCAGTACTTC
TRBJ2-7	TRBD2	TRBV7-2	NA	CASSVTSGSAYEQYF	TGTGCCAGCAGCGTAACTAGCGGGAGTGCTTACGAGCAGTACTTC
TRBJ2-5	TRBD2	TRBV5-1	few	CASSTGLAERETQYF	TGCGCCAGCAGCACCGGACTAGCGGAAAGGGAGACCCAGTACTTC